This entry features one TCR beta chain sequence. The antigen is unknown. One entry per CDR3 protein results from TCRdb running MiXCR on the multiplex PCR reads. The top ten hold approximately 20% of the sample, which has about 31,000 distinct CDR3 sequences, 60% to 80% seen once. The data were taken from a study of breast tumors, draining lymph nodes, adjacent tissues. The CDR3 covers 15 residues. Germline trimming cut 4 bases from V and 7 bases from J; bases unmatched to any gene: 7. Notes on the study in general: Tumor repertoires ranked between lymph nodes and nontumor tissue in diversity, with V and J gene preferences. Tumor T cell lymph node origin was a supported hypothesis, not proven. Findings are consistent with lymph node origin and intratumoral expansion of most tumor T cells.

Sequences were obtained from breast tumor tissue. The chain uses TRBV12-3 or TRBV12-4 and TRBJ1-6, with 7 nucleotides matching TRBD1. The TCR comes from a female donor with breast cancer. Some clones in this sample may be carry-over from other donors' samples. CDR3 DNA: TGTGCCAGCAGTTCCGGACAGGCCCCAAATTCACCCCTCCACTTT. This sequence encodes CASSSGQAPNSPLHF.